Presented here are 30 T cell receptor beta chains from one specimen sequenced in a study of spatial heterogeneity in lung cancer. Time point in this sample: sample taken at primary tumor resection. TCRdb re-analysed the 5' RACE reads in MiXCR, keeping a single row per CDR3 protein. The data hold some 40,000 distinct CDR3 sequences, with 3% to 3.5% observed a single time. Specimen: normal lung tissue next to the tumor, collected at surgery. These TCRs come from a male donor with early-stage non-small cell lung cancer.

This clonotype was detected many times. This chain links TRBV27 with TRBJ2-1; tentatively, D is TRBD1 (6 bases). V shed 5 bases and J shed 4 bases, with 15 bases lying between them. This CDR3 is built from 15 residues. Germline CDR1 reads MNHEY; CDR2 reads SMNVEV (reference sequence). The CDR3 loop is CASSPRWTDYNEQFF. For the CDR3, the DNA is TGTGCCAGCAGTCCTCGCTGGACAGATTACAATGAGCAGTTCTTC.

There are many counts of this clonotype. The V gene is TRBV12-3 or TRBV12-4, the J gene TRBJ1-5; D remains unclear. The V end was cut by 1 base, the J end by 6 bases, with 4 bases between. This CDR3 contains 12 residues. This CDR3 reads CASSLESQPQHF. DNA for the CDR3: TGTGCCAGCAGTTTAGAGAGTCAGCCCCAGCATTTT.

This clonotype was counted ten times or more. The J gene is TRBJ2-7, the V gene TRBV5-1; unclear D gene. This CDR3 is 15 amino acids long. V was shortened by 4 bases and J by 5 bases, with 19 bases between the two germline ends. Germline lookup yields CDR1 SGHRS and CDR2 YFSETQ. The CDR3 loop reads CASSPDSGNLDEQYF. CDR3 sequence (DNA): TGCGCCAGCAGCCCGGATAGTGGCAACCTCGACGAGCAGTACTTC.

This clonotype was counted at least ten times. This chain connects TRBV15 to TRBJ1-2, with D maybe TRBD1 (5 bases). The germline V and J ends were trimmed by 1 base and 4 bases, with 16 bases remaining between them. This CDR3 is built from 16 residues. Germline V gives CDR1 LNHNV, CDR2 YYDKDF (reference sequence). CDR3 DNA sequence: TGTGCCACCAGCAGAGCCCTAACAGGAGCCCTCTATGGCTACACCTTC. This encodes CATSRALTGALYGYTF.

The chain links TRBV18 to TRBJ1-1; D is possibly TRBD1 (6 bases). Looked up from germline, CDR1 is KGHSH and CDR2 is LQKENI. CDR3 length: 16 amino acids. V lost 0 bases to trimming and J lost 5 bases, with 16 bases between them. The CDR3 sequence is CASSPPGASRRTEAFF. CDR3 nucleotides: TGTGCCAGCTCACCACCGGGGGCTTCTAGGCGGACTGAAGCTTTCTTT.

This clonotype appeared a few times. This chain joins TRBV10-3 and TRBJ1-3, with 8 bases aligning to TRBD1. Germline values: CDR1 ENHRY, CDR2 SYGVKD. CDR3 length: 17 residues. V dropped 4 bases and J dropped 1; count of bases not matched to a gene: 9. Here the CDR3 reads CAISGTGPLNSGNTIYF. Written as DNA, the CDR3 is TGTGCCATCAGTGGGACAGGGCCCCTCAATTCTGGAAACACCATATATTTT.

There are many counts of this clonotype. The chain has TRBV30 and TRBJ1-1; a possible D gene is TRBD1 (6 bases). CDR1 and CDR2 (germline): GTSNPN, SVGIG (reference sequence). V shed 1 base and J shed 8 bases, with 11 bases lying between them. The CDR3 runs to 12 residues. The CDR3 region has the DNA TGTGCCTGGAGTGGACTTGGGACAGAAGCTTTCTTT. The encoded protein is CAWSGLGTEAFF.

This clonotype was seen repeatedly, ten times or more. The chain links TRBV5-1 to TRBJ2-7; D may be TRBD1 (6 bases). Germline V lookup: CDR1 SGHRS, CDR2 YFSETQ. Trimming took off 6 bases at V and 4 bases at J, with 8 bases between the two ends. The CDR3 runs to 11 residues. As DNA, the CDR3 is TGCGCCAGCAAAAGGGGGTACGAGCAGTACTTC. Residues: CASKRGYEQYF.

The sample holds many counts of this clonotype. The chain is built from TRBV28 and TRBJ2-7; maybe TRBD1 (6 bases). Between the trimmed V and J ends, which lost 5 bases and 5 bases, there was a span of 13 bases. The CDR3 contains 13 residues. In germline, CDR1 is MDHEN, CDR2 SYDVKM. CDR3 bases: TGTGCCAGCAGTGCGACAGGTTTTCACGAGCAGTACTTC. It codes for CASSATGFHEQYF.

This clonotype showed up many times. The CDR3 protein is CASSPGTSGFYEQYF. DNA of the CDR3: TGCGCCAGCAGCCCGGGGACTAGCGGGTTTTACGAGCAGTACTTC. This sequence joins TRBV5-1 and TRBJ2-7; the match to TRBD2 covers 12 bases. CDR3 length: 15 residues. J gave up 4 bases and V 4 bases, and 6 bases lay outside the gene matches. CDR1 SGHRS and CDR2 YFSETQ come from the germline V gene.

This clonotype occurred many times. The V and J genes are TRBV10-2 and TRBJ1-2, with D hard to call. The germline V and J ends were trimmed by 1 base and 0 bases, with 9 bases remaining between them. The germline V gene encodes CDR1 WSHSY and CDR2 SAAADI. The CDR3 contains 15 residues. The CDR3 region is CASSELVNANYGYTF. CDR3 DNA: TGCGCCAGCAGTGAGTTGGTCAACGCTAACTATGGCTACACCTTC.

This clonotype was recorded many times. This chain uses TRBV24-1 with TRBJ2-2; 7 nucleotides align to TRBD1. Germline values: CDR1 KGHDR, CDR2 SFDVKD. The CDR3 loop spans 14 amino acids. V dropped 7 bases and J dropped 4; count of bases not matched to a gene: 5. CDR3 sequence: CATRSGGGTGELFF. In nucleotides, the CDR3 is TGTGCCACCAGATCAGGGGGTGGCACCGGGGAGCTGTTTTTT.

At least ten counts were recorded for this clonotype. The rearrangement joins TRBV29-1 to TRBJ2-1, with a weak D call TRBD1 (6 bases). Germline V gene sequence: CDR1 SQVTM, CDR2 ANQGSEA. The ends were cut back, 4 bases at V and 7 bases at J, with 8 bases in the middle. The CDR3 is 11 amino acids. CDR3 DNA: TGCAGCGTTGGCAGGGGAAATGAGCAGTTCTTC. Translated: CSVGRGNEQFF.

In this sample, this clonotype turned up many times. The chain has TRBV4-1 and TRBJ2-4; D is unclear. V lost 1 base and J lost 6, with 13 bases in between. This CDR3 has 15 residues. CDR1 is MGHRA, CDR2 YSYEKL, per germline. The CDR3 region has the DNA TGCGCCAGCAGCCAAGGGAACGGACCCGGAAACATTCAGTACTTC. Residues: CASSQGNGPGNIQYF.

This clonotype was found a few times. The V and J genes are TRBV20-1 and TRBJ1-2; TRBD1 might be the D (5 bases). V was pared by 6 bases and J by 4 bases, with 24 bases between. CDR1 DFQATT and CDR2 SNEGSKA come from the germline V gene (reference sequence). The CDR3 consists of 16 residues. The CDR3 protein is CSAKKAGTGTSYGYTF. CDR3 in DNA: TGCAGTGCGAAGAAAGCAGGGACGGGGACGAGCTATGGCTACACCTTC.

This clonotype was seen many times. CDR3 nucleotide sequence: TGCGCCAGCAGCTTGGCCCCCCTACACGGAAATGAGCAGTTCTTC. It encodes CASSLAPLHGNEQFF. This sequence joins TRBV5-1 and TRBJ2-1; D call uncertain. Germline V gene lookup returns CDR1 SGHRS and CDR2 YFSETQ. The V and J ends lost 0 bases and 7 bases respectively, with 14 bases between them. CDR3 length: 15 residues.

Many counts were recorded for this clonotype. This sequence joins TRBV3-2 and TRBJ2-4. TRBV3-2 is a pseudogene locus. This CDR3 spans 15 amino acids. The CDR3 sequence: CASSQDRSKRNIQYF. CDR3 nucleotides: TGTGCCAGCAGCCAAGATCGGTCAAAACGGAACATTCAGTACTTC.

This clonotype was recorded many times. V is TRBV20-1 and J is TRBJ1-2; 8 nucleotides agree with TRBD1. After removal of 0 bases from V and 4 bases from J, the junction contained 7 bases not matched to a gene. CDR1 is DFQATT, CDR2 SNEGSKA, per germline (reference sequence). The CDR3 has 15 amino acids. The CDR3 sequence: CSARDHGQGTYGYTF. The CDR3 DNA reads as TGCAGTGCTAGAGATCACGGACAGGGTACCTATGGCTACACCTTC.

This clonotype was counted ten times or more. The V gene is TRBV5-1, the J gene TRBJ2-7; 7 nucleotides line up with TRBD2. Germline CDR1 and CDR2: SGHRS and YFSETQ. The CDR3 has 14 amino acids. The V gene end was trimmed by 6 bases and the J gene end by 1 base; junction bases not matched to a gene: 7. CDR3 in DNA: TGCGCCAGCAAACCGGGACTAACTTCCTACGAGCAGTACTTC. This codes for CASKPGLTSYEQYF.

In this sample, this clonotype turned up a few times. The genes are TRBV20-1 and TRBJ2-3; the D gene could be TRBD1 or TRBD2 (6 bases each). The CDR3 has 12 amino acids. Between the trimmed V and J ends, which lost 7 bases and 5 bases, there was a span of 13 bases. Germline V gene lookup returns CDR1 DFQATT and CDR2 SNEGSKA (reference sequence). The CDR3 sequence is CSEGGRGDTQYF. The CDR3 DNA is TGCAGTGAGGGGGGCCGGGGAGATACGCAGTATTTT.

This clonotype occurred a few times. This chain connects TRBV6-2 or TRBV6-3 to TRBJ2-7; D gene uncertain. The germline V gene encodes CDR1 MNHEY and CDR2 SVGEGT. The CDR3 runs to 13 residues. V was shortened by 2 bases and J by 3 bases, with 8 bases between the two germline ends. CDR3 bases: TGTGCCAGCAGTTACGGCAGATACTACGAGCAGTACTTC. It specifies CASSYGRYYEQYF.

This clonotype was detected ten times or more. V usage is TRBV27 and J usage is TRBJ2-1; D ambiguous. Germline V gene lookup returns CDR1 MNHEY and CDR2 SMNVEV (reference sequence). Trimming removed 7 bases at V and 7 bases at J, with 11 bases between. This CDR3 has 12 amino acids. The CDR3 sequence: CASTNEVNEQFF. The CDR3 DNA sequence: TGTGCCAGCACTAACGAGGTGAATGAGCAGTTCTTC.

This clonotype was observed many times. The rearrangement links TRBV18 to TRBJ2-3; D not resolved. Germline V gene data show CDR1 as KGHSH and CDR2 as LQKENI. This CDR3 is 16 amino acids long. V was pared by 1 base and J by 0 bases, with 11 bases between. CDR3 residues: CASSPQAGSSTDTQYF. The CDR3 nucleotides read TGTGCCAGCTCACCACAAGCAGGCTCTAGCACAGATACGCAGTATTTT.

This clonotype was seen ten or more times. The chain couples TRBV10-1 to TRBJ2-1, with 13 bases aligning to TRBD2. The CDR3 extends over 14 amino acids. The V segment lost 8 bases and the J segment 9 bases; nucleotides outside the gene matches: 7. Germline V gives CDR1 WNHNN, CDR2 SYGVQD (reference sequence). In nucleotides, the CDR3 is TGCGCCAGCCAGCAAGGGACTAGCGGGACTGAGCAGTTCTTC. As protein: CASQQGTSGTEQFF.

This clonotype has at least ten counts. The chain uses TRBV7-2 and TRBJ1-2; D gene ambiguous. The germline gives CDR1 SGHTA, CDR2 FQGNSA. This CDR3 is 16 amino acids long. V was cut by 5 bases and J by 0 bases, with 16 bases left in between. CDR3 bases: TGTGCCAGCAGCCTAACCATCCAGGAGGCTAACTATGGCTACACCTTC. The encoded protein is CASSLTIQEANYGYTF.

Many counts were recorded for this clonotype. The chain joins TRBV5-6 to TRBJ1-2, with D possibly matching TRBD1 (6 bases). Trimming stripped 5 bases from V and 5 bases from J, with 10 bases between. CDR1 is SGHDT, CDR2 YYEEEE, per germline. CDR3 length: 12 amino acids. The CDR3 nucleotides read TGTGCCAGCAGGGCAGGGGCATATGGCTACACCTTC. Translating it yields CASRAGAYGYTF.

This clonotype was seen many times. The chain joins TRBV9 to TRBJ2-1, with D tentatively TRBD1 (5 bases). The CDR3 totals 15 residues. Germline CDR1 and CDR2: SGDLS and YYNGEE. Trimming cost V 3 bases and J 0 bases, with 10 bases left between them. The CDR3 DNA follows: TGTGCCAGCAGCGAGAGACAGAGCTCCTACAATGAGCAGTTCTTC. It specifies CASSERQSSYNEQFF. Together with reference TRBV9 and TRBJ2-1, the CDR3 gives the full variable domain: DSGVTQTPKHLITATGQRVTLRCSPRSGDLSVYWYQQSLDQGLQFLIQYYNGEERAKGNILERFSAQQFPDLHSELNLSSLELGDSALYFCASSERQSSYNEQFFGPGTRLTVL.

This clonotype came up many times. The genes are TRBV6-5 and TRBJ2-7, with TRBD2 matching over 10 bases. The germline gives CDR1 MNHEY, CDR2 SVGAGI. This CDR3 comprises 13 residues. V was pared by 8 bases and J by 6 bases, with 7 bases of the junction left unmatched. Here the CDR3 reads CASHRSGGPEQYF. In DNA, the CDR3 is TGTGCCAGCCACCGTAGCGGGGGGCCCGAGCAGTACTTC.

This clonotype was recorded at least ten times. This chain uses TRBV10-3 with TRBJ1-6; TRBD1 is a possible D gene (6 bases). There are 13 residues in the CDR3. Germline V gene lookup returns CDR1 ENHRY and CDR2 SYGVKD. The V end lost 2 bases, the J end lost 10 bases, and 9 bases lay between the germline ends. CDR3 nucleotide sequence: TGTGCCATCAGTGAGGGACAGAAGTCACCCCTCCACTTT. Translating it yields CAISEGQKSPLHF.

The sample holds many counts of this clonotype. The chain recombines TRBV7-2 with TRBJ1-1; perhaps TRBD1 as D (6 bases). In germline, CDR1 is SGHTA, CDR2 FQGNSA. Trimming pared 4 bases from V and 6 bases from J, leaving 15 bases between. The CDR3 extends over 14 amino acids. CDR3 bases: TGTGCCAGCAGCTCTCAGGGGCTGGTCGCTGAAGCTTTCTTT. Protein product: CASSSQGLVAEAFF.